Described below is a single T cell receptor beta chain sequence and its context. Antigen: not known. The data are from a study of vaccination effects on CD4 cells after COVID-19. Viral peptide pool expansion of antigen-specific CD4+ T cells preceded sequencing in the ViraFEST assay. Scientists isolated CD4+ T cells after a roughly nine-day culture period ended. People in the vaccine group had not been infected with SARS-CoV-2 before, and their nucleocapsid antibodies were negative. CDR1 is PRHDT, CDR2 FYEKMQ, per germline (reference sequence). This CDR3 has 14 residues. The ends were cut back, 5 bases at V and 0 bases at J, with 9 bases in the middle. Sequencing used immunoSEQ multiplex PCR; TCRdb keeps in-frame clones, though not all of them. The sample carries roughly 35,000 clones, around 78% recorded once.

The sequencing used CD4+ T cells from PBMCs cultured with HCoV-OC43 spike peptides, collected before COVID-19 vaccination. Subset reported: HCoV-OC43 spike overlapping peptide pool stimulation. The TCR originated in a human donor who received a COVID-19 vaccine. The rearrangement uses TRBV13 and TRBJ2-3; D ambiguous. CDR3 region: CASSRDESTDTQYF. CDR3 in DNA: TGTGCCAGCAGCCGAGACGAGAGCACAGATACGCAGTATTTT. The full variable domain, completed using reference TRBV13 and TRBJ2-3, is AAGVIQSPRHLIKEKRETATLKCYPIPRHDTVYWYQQGPGQDPQFLISFYEKMQSDKGSIPDRFSAQQFSDYHSELNMSSLELGDSALYFCASSRDESTDTQYFGPGTRLTVL.